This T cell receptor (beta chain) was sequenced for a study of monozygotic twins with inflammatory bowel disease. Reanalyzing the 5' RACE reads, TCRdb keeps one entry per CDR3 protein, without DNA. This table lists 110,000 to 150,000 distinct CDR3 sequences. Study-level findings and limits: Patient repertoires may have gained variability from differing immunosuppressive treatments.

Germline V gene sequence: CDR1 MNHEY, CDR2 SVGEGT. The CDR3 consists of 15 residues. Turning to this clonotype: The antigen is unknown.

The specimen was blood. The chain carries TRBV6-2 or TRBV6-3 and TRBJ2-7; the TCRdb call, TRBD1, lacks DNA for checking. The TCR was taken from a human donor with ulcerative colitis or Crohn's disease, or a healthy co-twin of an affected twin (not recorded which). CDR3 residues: CASSYPGQGTYEQYF.